The 13 T cell receptor beta chains presented below share a single source sample, sequenced in a study of blood T cell repertoires in COVID-19. The repertoire was sequenced with immunoSEQ multiplex PCR; TCRdb's copy has only in-frame clones and lacks some. In the table there are 75,000 to 100,000 clones, roughly 89% of which are singletons. The sample comprised peripheral blood. These receptors were taken from a human donor in a cohort sampled during active COVID-19.

The chain recombines TRBV5-1 with TRBJ2-7; tentatively, D is TRBD1 (6 bases). With 4 bases removed from V and 2 bases from J, the gap between germline ends came to 13 bases. The CDR3 length is 14 residues. Germline CDR1 and CDR2: SGHRS and YFSETQ. CDR3 DNA sequence: TGCGCCAGCAGCCTTTACAGGGAAACCTACGAGCAGTACTTC. It codes for CASSLYRETYEQYF.

This clone was counted between two and nine times. V gene TRBV6-2 or TRBV6-3 combines with J gene TRBJ1-5; weak D call: TRBD1 (6 bases). Germline CDR1 is MNHEY and CDR2 is SVGEGT. The length of the CDR3 is 13 residues. Trimming cost V 4 bases and J 4 bases, with 8 bases left between them. The CDR3: CASSWTANQPQHF. For the CDR3, the DNA is TGTGCCAGCAGTTGGACAGCTAATCAGCCCCAGCATTTT.

The chain carries TRBV7-8 and TRBJ1-5, with a tentative D call TRBD1 (6 bases). Germline V gene sequence: CDR1 SGHVS, CDR2 FQNEAQ. V was clipped by 5 bases and J by 6 bases, with 17 bases between them. This CDR3 is 15 amino acids long. CDR3 in amino acids: CASSPGQGLGQPQHF. The CDR3 region has the DNA TGTGCCAGCAGCCCAGGGCAGGGGCTGGGTCAGCCCCAGCATTTT. Full variable domain (rest looked up from reference TRBV7-8 and TRBJ1-5): GAGVSQSPRYKVAKRGQDVALRCDPISGHVSLFWYQQALGQGPEFLTYFQNEAQLDKSGLPSDRFFAERPEGSVSTLKIQRTQQEDSAVYLCASSPGQGLGQPQHFGDGTRLSIL.

This clone was observed a single time. The chain uses TRBV24-1 and TRBJ2-1; TRBD2 matches 11 bases. The CDR3 is 15 residues long. V lost 7 bases and J lost 4; bases outside the gene matches: 5. The germline V gene encodes CDR1 KGHDR and CDR2 SFDVKD. The CDR3 is CATRRGTSGYNEQFF. DNA for the CDR3: TGTGCCACCAGAAGGGGGACTAGCGGTTACAATGAGCAGTTCTTC.

The chain combines TRBV18 with TRBJ1-2; maybe TRBD1 (5 bases). CDR1 and CDR2 from the germline V gene are KGHSH and LQKENI. The length of the CDR3 is 18 residues. With 3 bases removed from V and 4 bases from J, the gap between germline ends came to 24 bases. The CDR3 bases are TGTGCCAGCTCACCTGGACCCTGGTTAGGGACTGGAGGCTATGGCTACACCTTC. Protein product: CASSPGPWLGTGGYGYTF.

The chain recombines TRBV4-1 with TRBJ1-2; D perhaps matches TRBD1 (6 bases). Trimming took off 1 base at V and 1 base at J, with 13 bases between the two ends. Germline CDR1 and CDR2: MGHRA and YSYEKL. The CDR3 sequence is 16 residues long. DNA for the CDR3: TGCGCCAGCAGCCAAGGCCCCCAAGGGGGTAACTATGGCTACACCTTC. This codes for CASSQGPQGGNYGYTF.

V gene TRBV5-1 combines with J gene TRBJ1-6, with D maybe TRBD1 (6 bases). Germline CDR1 SGHRS, CDR2 YFSETQ. This CDR3 spans 16 amino acids. With 2 bases removed from V and 4 bases from J, the gap between germline ends came to 13 bases. CDR3 protein: CASSLQGGLYNSPLHF. For the CDR3, the DNA is TGCGCCAGCAGCTTACAGGGAGGGCTATATAATTCACCCCTCCACTTT. The entire variable domain, with the rest obtained from reference TRBV5-1 and TRBJ1-6, is as follows: KAGVTQTPRYLIKTRGQQVTLSCSPISGHRSVSWYQQTPGQGLQFLFEYFSETQRNKGNFPGRFSGRQFSNSRSEMNVSTLELGDSALYLCASSLQGGLYNSPLHFGNGTRLTVT.

This chain connects TRBV29-1 to TRBJ1-4; 7 bases are a match to TRBD1. This CDR3 region has 13 residues. Per the germline V gene, CDR1 is SQVTM and CDR2 is ANQGSEA. The J segment lost 8 bases and the V segment lost 6 bases, leaving 9 bases of the junction unmatched. CDR3 DNA: TGCAGCGTCGAACCGGTCAGGGGGGAAAAACTGTTTTTT. Protein sequence: CSVEPVRGEKLFF.

The DNA of the CDR3 is TGCGCCAGCAGCCAAGGGACAGGGGGCGAAAAACTGTTTTTT. Amino acid sequence: CASSQGTGGEKLFF. The rearrangement uses TRBV4-1 and TRBJ1-4; 11 bases match TRBD1. CDR3 length: 14 residues. Germline values: CDR1 MGHRA, CDR2 YSYEKL. The junction had 0 bases not matched to a gene; V was cut back by 1 base and J by 8 bases.

V usage is TRBV6-5 and J usage is TRBJ1-6; D gene unclear. The V gene lost 6 bases and the J gene lost 1 base, with 10 bases spanning the gap. Germline V gene lookup returns CDR1 MNHEY and CDR2 SVGAGI. The CDR3 totals 15 residues. The CDR3 DNA follows: TGTGCCAGCAGCGACAAGCAGTCCTATAATTCACCCCTCCACTTT. Translation: CASSDKQSYNSPLHF.

The V call is TRBV6-5, the J call TRBJ2-7; the D is unclear. Germline V CDR1 and CDR2: MNHEY, SVGAGI. Deletions cut 0 bases from V and 2 bases from J, with 8 bases between. The CDR3 sequence is 14 residues long. CDR3: CASSYSAVTYEQYF. As DNA, the CDR3 is TGTGCCAGCAGTTACTCGGCTGTAACCTACGAGCAGTACTTC.

This chain joins TRBV10-3 and TRBJ1-5, with a possible D match to TRBD1 (5 bases). Trimming shortened V by 4 bases and J by 3 bases, and 10 bases separated the two germline ends. The V gene's germline CDR1 is ENHRY and CDR2 SYGVKD. The CDR3 has 14 amino acids. The CDR3 is CAISGGGNNQPQHF. Written as DNA, the CDR3 is TGTGCCATCAGTGGGGGCGGTAACAATCAGCCCCAGCATTTT.

This chain uses TRBV5-1 with TRBJ1-2; no clear D gene. The CDR3 sequence is 12 residues long. Trimming removed 4 bases at V and 8 bases at J, with 12 bases between. The germline V gene has CDR1 SGHRS and CDR2 YFSETQ. The CDR3 protein is CASSPDLQGYTF. The CDR3 DNA is TGCGCCAGCAGCCCAGACTTGCAAGGCTACACCTTC. Variable domain in full (rest from reference TRBV5-1 and TRBJ1-2): KAGVTQTPRYLIKTRGQQVTLSCSPISGHRSVSWYQQTPGQGLQFLFEYFSETQRNKGNFPGRFSGRQFSNSRSEMNVSTLELGDSALYLCASSPDLQGYTFGSGTRLTVV.